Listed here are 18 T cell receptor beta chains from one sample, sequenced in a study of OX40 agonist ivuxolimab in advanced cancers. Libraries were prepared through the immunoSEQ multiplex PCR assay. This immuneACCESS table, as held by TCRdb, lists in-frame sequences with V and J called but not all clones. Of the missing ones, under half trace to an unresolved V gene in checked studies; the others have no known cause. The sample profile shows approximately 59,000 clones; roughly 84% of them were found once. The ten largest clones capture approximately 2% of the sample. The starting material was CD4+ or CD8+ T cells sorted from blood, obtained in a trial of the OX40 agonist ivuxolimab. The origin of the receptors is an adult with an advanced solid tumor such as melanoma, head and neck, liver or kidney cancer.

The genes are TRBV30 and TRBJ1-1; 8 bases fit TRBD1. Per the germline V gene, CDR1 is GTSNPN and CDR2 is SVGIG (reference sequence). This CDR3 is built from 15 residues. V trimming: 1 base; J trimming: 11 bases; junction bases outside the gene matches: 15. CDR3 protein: CAWSGKTDRGISAFF. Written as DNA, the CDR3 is TGTGCCTGGAGTGGAAAAACCGACAGGGGCATCTCGGCTTTCTTT.

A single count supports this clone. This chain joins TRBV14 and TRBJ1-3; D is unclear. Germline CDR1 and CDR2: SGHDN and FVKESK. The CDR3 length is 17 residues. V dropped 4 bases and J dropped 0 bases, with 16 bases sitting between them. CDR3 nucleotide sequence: TGTGCCAGCAGCCTCCACGGTGGCTACAACTCTGGAAACACCATATATTTT. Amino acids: CASSLHGGYNSGNTIYF.

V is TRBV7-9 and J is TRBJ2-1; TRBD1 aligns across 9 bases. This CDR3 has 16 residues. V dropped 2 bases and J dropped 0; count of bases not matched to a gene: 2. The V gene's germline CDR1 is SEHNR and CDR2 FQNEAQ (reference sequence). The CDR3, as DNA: TGTGCCAGCAGCTTACTACAGGGGGCCTCCTACAATGAGCAGTTCTTC. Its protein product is CASSLLQGASYNEQFF.

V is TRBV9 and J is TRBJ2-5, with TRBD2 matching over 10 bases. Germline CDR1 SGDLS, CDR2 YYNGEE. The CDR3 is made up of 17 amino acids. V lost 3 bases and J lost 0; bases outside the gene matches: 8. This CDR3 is CASSGGAGGMNQETQYF. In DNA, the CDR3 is TGTGCCAGCAGCGGAGGAGCGGGAGGGATGAACCAAGAGACCCAGTACTTC.

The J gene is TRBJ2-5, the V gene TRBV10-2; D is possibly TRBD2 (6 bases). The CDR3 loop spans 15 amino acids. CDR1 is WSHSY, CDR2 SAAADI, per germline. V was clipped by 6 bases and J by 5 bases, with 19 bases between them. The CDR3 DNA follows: TGCGCCAGCAGGGACTCCACAGGTGGGGGGGAGACCCAGTACTTC. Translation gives CASRDSTGGGETQYF.

CDR3 residues: CASSGGQGRIEKLFF. CDR3 in DNA: TGTGCCAGCAGTGGGGGACAGGGTAGGATAGAAAAACTGTTTTTT. The V call is TRBV2, the J call TRBJ1-4; 9 bases agree with TRBD1. Germline CDR1 SNHLY, CDR2 FYNNEI. Trimming at V came to 4 bases and at J to 8 bases, leaving 8 bases not matched to a gene. The CDR3 extends over 15 amino acids.

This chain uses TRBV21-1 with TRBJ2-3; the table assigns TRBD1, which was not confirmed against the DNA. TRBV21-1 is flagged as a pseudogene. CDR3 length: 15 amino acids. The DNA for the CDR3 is TGTGCCAGCAGCGTTACAGGGGGACGTATGGATACGCAGTATTTT. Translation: CASSVTGGRMDTQYF.

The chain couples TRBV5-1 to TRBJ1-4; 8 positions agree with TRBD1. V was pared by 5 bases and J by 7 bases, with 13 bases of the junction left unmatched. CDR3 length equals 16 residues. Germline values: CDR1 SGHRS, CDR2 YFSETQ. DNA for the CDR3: TGCGCCAGCAGTTCAACAGTACCGGGACAGGCTGAAAAACTGTTTTTT. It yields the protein CASSSTVPGQAEKLFF.

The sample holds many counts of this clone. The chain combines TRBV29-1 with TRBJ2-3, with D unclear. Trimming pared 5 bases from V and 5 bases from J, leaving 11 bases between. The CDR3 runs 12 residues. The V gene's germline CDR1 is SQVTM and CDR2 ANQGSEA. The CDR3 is CSVRSALDTQYF. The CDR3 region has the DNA TGCAGCGTTCGAAGTGCATTAGATACGCAGTATTTT.

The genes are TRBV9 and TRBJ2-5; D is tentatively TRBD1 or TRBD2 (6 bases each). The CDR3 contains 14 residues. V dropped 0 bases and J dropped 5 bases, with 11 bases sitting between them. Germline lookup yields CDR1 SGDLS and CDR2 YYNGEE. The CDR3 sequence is CASSVAGAGETQYF. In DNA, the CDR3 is TGTGCCAGCAGCGTAGCGGGGGCGGGGGAGACCCAGTACTTC.

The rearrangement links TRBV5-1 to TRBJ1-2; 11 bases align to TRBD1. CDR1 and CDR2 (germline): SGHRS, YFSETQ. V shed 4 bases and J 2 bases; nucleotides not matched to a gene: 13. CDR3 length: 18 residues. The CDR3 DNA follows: TGCGCCAGCAGCACCATACCGGGACAGGGGGGCTCAAACTATGGCTACACCTTC. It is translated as CASSTIPGQGGSNYGYTF.

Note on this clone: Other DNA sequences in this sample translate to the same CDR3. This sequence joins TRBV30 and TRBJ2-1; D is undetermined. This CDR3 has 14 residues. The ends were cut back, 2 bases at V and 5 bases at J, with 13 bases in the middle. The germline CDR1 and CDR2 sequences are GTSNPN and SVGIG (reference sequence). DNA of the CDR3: TGTGCCTGGAGTCCCCGGGTTTGGAACAATGAGCAGTTCTTC. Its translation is CAWSPRVWNNEQFF.

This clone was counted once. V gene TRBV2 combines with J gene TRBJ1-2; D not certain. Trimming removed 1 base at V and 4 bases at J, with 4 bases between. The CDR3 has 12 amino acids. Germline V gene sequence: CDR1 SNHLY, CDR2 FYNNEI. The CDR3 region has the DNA TGTGCCAGCAGTGAAGACAGCTATGGCTACACCTTC. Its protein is CASSEDSYGYTF.

The CDR3 DNA sequence: TGTGCCAGCTCAACCTACAAGGGCCGTACCAGCACTGAAGCTTTCTTT. It encodes CASSTYKGRTSTEAFF. The chain recombines TRBV18 with TRBJ1-1; D not certain. Looked up from germline, CDR1 is KGHSH and CDR2 is LQKENI. The CDR3 consists of 16 residues. Deletions cut 5 bases from V and 4 bases from J, with 20 bases between.

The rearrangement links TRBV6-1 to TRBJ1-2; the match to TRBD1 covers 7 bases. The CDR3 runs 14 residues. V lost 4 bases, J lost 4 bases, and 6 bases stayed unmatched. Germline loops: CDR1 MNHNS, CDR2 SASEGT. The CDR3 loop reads CASSAQGQLYGYTF. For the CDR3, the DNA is TGTGCCAGCAGTGCCCAGGGACAGCTCTATGGCTACACCTTC.

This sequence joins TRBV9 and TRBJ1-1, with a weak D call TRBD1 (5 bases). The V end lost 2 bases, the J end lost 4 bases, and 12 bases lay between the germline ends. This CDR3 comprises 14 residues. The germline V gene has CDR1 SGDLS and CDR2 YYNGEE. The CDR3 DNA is TGTGCCAGCAGCGTCCGCACGAGGGGCACTGAAGCTTTCTTT. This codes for CASSVRTRGTEAFF.

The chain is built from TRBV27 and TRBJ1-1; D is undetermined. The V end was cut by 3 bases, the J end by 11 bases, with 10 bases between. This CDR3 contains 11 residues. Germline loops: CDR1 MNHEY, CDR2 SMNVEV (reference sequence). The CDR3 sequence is CASSLNGAAFF. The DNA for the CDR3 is TGTGCCAGCAGTTTGAATGGAGCGGCTTTCTTT.

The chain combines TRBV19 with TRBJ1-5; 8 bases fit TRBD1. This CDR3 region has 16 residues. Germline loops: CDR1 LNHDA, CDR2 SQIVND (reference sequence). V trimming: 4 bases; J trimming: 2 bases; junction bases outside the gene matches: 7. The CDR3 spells CASSTFDRGGNQPQHF. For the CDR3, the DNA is TGTGCCAGTAGTACCTTCGACAGGGGTGGCAATCAGCCCCAGCATTTT.